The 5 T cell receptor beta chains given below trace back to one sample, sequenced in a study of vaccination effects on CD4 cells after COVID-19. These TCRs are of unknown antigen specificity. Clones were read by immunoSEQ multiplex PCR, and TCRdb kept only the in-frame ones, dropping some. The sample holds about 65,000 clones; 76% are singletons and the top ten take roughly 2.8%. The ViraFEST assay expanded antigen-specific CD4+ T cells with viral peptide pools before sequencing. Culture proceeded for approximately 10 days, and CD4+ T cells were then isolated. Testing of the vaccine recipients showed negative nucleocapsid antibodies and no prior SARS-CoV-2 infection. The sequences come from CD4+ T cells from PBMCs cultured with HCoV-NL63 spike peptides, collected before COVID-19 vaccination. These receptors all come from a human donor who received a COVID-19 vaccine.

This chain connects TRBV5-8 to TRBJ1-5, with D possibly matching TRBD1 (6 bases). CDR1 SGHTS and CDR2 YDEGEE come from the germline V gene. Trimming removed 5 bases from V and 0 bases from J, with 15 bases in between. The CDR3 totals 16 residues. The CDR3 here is CASSPGQTNSNQPQHF. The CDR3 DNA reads TGTGCCAGCAGTCCCGGACAGACAAATAGCAATCAGCCCCAGCATTTT.

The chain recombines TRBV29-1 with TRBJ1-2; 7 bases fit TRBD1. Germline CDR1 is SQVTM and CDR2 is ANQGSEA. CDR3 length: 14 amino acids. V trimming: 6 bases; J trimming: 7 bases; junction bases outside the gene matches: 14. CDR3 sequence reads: CSVAKGTVPGGYTF. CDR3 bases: TGCAGCGTAGCTAAGGGGACAGTACCGGGTGGCTACACCTTC. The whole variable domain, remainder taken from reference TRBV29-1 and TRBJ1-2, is SAVISQKPSRDICQRGTSLTIQCQVDSQVTMMFWYRQQPGQSLTLIATANQGSEATYESGFVIDKFPISRPNLTFSTLTVSNMSPEDSSIYLCSVAKGTVPGGYTFGSGTRLTVV.

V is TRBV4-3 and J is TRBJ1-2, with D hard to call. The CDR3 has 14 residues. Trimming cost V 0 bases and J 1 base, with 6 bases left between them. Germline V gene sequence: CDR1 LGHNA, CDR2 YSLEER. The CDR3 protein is CASSQESGNYGYTF. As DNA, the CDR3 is TGCGCCAGCAGCCAAGAATCCGGTAACTATGGCTACACCTTC.

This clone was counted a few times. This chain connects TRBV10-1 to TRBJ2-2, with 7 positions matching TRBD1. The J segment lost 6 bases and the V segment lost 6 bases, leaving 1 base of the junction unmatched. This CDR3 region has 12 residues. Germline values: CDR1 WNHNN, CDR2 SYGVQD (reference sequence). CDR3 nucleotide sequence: TGCGCCAGCAGAGGACAGGCCGGGGAGCTGTTTTTT. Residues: CASRGQAGELFF.

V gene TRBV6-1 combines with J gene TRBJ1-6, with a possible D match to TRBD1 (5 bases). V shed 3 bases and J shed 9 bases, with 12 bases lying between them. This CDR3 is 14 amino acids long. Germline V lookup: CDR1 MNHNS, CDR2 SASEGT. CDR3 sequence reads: CASSETVFGSPLHF. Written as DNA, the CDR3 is TGTGCCAGCAGTGAGACAGTATTCGGTTCACCCCTCCACTTT.